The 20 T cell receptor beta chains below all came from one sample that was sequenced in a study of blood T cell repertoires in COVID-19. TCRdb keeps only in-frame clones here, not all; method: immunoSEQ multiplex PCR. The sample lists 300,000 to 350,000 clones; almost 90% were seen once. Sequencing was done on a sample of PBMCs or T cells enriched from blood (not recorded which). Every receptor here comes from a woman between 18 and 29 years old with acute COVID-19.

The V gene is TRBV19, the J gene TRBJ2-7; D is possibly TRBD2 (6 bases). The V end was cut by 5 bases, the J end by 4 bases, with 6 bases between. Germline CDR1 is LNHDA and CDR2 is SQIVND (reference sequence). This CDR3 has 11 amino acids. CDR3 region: CASSAGYEQYF. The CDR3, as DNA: TGTGCCAGTAGTGCGGGGTACGAGCAGTACTTC.

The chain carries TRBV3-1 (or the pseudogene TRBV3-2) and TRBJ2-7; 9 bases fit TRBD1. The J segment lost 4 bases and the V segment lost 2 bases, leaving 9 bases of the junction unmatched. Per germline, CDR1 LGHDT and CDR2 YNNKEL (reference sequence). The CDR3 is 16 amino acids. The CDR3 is CASSQWADRGKYEQYF. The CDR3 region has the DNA TGTGCCAGCAGCCAATGGGCTGACAGGGGGAAGTACGAGCAGTACTTC.

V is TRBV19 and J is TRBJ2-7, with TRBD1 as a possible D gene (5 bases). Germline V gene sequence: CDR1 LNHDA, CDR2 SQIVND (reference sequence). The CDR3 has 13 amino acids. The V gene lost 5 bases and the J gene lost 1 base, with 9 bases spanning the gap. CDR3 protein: CASSVTASYEQYF. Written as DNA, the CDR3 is TGTGCCAGTAGTGTGACAGCTTCCTACGAGCAGTACTTC.

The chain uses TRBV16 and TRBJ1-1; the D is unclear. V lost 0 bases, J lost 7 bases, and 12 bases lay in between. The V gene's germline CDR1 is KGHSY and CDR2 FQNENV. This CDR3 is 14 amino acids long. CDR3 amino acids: CASSQSRTSVEAFF. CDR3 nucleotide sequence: TGTGCCAGCAGCCAATCGAGGACTTCAGTTGAAGCTTTCTTT. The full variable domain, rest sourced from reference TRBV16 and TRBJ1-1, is GEEVAQTPKHLVRGEGQKAKLYCAPIKGHSYVFWYQQVLKNEFKFLISFQNENVFDETGMPKERFSAKCLPNSPCSLEIQATKLEDSAVYFCASSQSRTSVEAFFGQGTRLTVV.

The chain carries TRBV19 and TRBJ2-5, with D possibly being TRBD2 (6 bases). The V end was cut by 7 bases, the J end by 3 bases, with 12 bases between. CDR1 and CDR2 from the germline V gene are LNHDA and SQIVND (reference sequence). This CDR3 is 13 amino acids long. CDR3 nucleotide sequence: TGTGCCAGTAAAACCCGGGGGAAAGAGACCCAGTACTTC. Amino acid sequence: CASKTRGKETQYF.

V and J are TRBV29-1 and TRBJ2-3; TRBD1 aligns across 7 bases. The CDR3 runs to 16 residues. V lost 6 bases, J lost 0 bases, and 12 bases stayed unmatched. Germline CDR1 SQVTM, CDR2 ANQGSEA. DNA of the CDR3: TGCAGCGTAGTCCCTCGAGGGGGCGCGAGCACAGATACGCAGTATTTT. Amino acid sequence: CSVVPRGGASTDTQYF.

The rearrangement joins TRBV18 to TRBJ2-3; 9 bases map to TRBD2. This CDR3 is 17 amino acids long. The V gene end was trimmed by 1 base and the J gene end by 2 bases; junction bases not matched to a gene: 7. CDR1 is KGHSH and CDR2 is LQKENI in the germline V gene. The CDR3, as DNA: TGTGCCAGCTCACCACTCCTTAGCGGGAGTAACACAGATACGCAGTATTTT. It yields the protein CASSPLLSGSNTDTQYF. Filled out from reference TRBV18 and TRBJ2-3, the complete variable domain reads NAGVMQNPRHLVRRRGQEARLRCSPMKGHSHVYWYRQLPEEGLKFMVYLQKENIIDESGMPKERFSAEFPKEGPSILRIQQVVRGDSAAYFCASSPLLSGSNTDTQYFGPGTRLTVL.

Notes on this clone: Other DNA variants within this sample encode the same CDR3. The CDR3 nucleotides read TGTGCCAGCAGTGAATCACAGGACTATGGCTACACCTTC. Translation: CASSESQDYGYTF. The V call is TRBV6-1, the J call TRBJ1-2; weak D call: TRBD1 (5 bases). Trimming cost V 2 bases and J 3 bases, with 7 bases left between them. This CDR3 has 13 amino acids. Germline CDR1 reads MNHNS; CDR2 reads SASEGT.

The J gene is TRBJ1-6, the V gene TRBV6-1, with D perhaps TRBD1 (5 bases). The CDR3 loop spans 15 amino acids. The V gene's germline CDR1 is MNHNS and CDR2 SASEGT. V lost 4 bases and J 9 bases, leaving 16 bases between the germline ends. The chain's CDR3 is CASSVTHRLGSPLHF. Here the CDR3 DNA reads TGTGCCAGCAGTGTCACCCACAGGTTGGGTTCACCCCTCCACTTT.

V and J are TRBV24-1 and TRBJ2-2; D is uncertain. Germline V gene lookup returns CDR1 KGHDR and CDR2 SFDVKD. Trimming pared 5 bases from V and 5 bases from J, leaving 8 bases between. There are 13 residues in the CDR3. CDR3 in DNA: TGTGCCACCAGTGTATGGAGTACCGGGGAGCTGTTTTTT. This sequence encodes CATSVWSTGELFF.

As DNA, the CDR3 is TGTGCCAGCAGTTTGGGGACAGGTGGCTCCTACAATGAGCAGTTCTTC. The encoded protein is CASSLGTGGSYNEQFF. This sequence joins TRBV6-5 and TRBJ2-1; 8 bases line up with TRBD1. V lost 4 bases, J lost 0 bases, and 5 bases stayed unmatched. The germline gives CDR1 MNHEY, CDR2 SVGAGI. The CDR3 spans 16 residues.

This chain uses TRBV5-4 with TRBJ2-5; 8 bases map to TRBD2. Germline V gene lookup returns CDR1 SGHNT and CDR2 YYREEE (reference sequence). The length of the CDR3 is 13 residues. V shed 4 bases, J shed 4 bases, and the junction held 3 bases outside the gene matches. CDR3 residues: CASSRRGGETQYF. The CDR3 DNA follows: TGTGCCAGCAGCCGCCGGGGGGGAGAGACCCAGTACTTC.

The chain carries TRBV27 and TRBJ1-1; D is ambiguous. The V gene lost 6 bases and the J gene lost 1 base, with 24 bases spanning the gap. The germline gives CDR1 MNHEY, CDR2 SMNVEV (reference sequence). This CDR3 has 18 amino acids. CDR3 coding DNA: TGTGCCAGCAGCTGGTCATGGTCGGATCTAAGGAGGAACACTGAAGCTTTCTTT. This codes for CASSWSWSDLRRNTEAFF.

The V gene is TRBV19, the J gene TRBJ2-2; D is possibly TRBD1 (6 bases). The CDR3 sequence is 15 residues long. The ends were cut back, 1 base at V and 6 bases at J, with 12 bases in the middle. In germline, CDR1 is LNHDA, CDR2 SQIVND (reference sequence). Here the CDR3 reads CASSIGTAGAGELFF. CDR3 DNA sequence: TGTGCCAGTAGTATAGGGACAGCAGGCGCCGGGGAGCTGTTTTTT.

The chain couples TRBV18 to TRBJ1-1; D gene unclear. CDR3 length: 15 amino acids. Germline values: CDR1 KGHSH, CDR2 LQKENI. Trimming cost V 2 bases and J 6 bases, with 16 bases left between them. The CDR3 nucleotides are TGTGCCAGCTCACCAATGGGCGACACGATCCCTGAAGCTTTCTTT. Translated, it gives CASSPMGDTIPEAFF.

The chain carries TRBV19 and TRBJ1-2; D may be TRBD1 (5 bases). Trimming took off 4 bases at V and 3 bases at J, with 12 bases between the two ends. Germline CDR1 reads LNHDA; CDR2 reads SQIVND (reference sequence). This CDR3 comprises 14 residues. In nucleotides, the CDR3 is TGTGCCAGTAGTACCCAGGGTGGGGACTATGGCTACACCTTC. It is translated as CASSTQGGDYGYTF.

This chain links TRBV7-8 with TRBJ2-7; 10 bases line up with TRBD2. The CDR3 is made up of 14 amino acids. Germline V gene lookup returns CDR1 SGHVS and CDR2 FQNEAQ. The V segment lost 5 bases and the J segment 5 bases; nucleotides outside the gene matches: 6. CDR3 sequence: CASSLAGTSDEQYF. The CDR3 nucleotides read TGTGCCAGCAGCCTTGCCGGGACTAGCGACGAGCAGTACTTC.

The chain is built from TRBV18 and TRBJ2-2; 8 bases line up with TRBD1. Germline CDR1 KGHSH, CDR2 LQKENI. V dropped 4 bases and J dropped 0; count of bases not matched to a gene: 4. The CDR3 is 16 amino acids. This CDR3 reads CASSLGTGANTGELFF. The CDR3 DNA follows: TGTGCCAGCTCACTCGGGACAGGAGCGAACACCGGGGAGCTGTTTTTT.

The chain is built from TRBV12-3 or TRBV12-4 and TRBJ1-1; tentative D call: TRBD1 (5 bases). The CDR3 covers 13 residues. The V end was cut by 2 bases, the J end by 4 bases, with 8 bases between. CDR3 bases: TGTGCCAGCAGTTTATCCAGGGCCACTGAAGCTTTCTTT. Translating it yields CASSLSRATEAFF.

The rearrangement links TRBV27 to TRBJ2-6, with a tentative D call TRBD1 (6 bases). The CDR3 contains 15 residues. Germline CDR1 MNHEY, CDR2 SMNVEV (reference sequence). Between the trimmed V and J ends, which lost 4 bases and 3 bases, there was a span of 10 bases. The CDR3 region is CASSSLGGGANVLTF. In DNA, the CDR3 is TGTGCCAGCAGTTCGTTAGGGGGTGGGGCCAACGTCCTGACTTTC.